What follows is one T cell receptor (beta chain) and its context. These data are taken from a study of blood T cell repertoires in COVID-19. The overall study: T cells, B-cell-depleted T cells, or PBMCs provided the cDNA or gDNA that served as material.

V was shortened by 0 bases and J by 3 bases, with 3 bases between the two germline ends. Germline V gives CDR1 SQVTM, CDR2 ANQGSEA. This CDR3 comprises 11 residues. Using immunoSEQ multiplex PCR, the repertoire was profiled, and TCRdb retains in-frame clones only, with some absent. The sample holds about 480,000 clones, 89% seen once. The sequencing sample was made of peripheral blood. This TCR derives from a man aged 18-30 years with COVID-19, enrolled during active disease. The V gene is TRBV29-1, the J gene TRBJ2-7; D call uncertain. CDR3: CSVEDSYEQYF. The CDR3, as DNA: TGCAGCGTTGAAGACAGCTACGAGCAGTACTTC.